One and the same sample provided the 16 T cell receptor beta chains below, sequenced in a study of T cells in tuberculosis. Produced via immunoSEQ multiplex PCR; TCRdb's table is partial and in-frame only. The sample lists 45,000 or so clones, about 95% occurring once. The material sequenced was PBMCs. The receptors shown here come from a donor between 10 and 35 years old with latent tuberculosis or without tuberculosis infection.

The V and J genes are TRBV11-2 and TRBJ1-2; 10 nucleotides match TRBD1. Germline assignment: CDR1 SGHAT and CDR2 FQNNGV. This CDR3 has 17 residues. V was pared by 5 bases and J by 2 bases, with 11 bases of the junction left unmatched. The CDR3 reads CASSPTRDRGSNYGYTF. The CDR3 DNA is TGTGCCAGCAGCCCTACCCGGGACAGGGGTTCCAACTATGGCTACACCTTC.

About this clone itself: Compared with germline, one end of the junction differs, possibly owing to a read error. The chain links TRBV2 to TRBJ2-1; 10 bases agree with TRBD2. The CDR3 spans 21 residues. Looked up from germline, CDR1 is SNHLY and CDR2 is FYNNEI. CDR3 bases: TGTGCCTGCAGTGTTTGGGTGGGGGAGGGGAAGGCCGGGACTAGCGTGTATGAGCAGTTCTTC. It yields the protein CACSVWVGEGKAGTSVYEQFF.

The rearrangement links TRBV9 to TRBJ2-5; 9 positions agree with TRBD2. Germline CDR1 SGDLS, CDR2 YYNGEE. The CDR3 has 15 residues. V lost 4 bases, J lost 5 bases, and 9 bases stayed unmatched. CDR3 bases: TGTGCCAGCAGCCAGCGGTTAGCGGGGGCTGAGACCCAGTACTTC. Translating it yields CASSQRLAGAETQYF. The complete variable domain, with remaining parts taken from reference TRBV9 and TRBJ2-5, reads DSGVTQTPKHLITATGQRVTLRCSPRSGDLSVYWYQQSLDQGLQFLIQYYNGEERAKGNILERFSAQQFPDLHSELNLSSLELGDSALYFCASSQRLAGAETQYFGPGTRLLVL.

The chain carries TRBV30 and TRBJ2-1; D might be TRBD2 (5 bases). Per the germline V gene, CDR1 is GTSNPN and CDR2 is SVGIG (reference sequence). There are 14 residues in the CDR3. V shed 2 bases and J shed 4 bases, with 12 bases lying between them. CDR3 bases: TGTGCCTGGAGTCGGGCTAGCTATTACAATGAGCAGTTCTTC. This gives the protein CAWSRASYYNEQFF.

This chain uses TRBV5-4 with TRBJ2-7; D is unclear. The CDR3 consists of 14 residues. V lost 0 bases and J lost 4, with 11 bases in between. Germline V gene data show CDR1 as SGHNT and CDR2 as YYREEE (reference sequence). The CDR3 nucleotides read TGTGCCAGCAGCTTGGAGCTTAACAGTTACGAGCAGTACTTC. This codes for CASSLELNSYEQYF.

The rearrangement links TRBV10-3 to TRBJ2-5, with TRBD2 identical over 10 bases. Germline CDR1 and CDR2: ENHRY and SYGVKD. This CDR3 has 18 residues. J was trimmed by 6 bases and V by 2 bases; bases with no gene match: 15. For the CDR3, the DNA is TGTGCCATCAGTGAGAGGCCTAGCGGGGGAGCCAAACAAAAGACCCAGTACTTC. It is translated as CAISERPSGGAKQKTQYF.

V and J are TRBV7-9 and TRBJ2-1, with 11 positions matching TRBD2. CDR1 and CDR2 from the germline V gene are SEHNR and FQNEAQ (reference sequence). The V gene end was trimmed by 5 bases and the J gene end by 7 bases; junction bases not matched to a gene: 7. This CDR3 is built from 15 residues. As DNA, the CDR3 is TGTGCCAGCAGCCTAATAGCGGGGGGGAGTAATGAGCAGTTCTTC. Residues: CASSLIAGGSNEQFF.

This rearrangement joins TRBV20-1 to TRBJ2-1; D is unclear. The CDR3 contains 11 residues. Trimming took 2 bases from V and 4 from J, leaving 3 bases between them. CDR1 is DFQATT and CDR2 is SNEGSKA in the germline V gene (reference sequence). CDR3 DNA sequence: TGCAGTGCTAGACAGTACAATGAGCAGTTCTTC. The encoded protein is CSARQYNEQFF.

This chain connects TRBV27 to TRBJ2-3; 11 nucleotides match TRBD2. V shed 4 bases and J 1 base; nucleotides not matched to a gene: 4. This CDR3 contains 16 residues. Germline-derived CDR1 and CDR2 are MNHEY and SMNVEV (reference sequence). The DNA for the CDR3 is TGTGCCAGCAGTTCCTCTAGCGGGGGGCGCACAGATACGCAGTATTTT. It encodes CASSSSSGGRTDTQYF.

The chain uses TRBV6-5 and TRBJ2-7, with D perhaps matching TRBD2 (5 bases). The CDR3 sequence is 15 residues long. Trimming cost V 2 bases and J 2 bases, with 13 bases left between them. CDR1 and CDR2 from the germline V gene are MNHEY and SVGAGI. CDR3 sequence: CASSYATGSTYEQYF. The CDR3 DNA follows: TGTGCCAGCAGTTACGCCACGGGGTCGACCTACGAGCAGTACTTC.

The chain recombines TRBV25-1 with TRBJ1-1; 9 nucleotides agree with TRBD1. With V trimmed by 4 bases and J by 4 bases, 7 bases remained unmatched. CDR1 is MGHDK and CDR2 is SYGVNS in the germline V gene. The CDR3 sequence is 15 residues long. Here the CDR3 reads CASSGRTGEATEAFF. The CDR3 DNA is TGTGCCAGCAGTGGCCGGACAGGGGAGGCCACTGAAGCTTTCTTT.

The V call is TRBV7-8, the J call TRBJ2-2, with TRBD2 matching 12 bases. The CDR3 runs 18 residues. V was clipped by 5 bases and J by 8 bases; unmatched bases: 15. Germline lookup yields CDR1 SGHVS and CDR2 FQNEAQ. This CDR3 is CASSPLILTSGGRGELFF. In nucleotides, the CDR3 is TGTGCCAGCAGCCCACTTATTCTGACTAGCGGGGGAAGAGGGGAGCTGTTTTTT. Looking up the rest from reference TRBV7-8 and TRBJ2-2 gives the full variable domain: GAGVSQSPRYKVAKRGQDVALRCDPISGHVSLFWYQQALGQGPEFLTYFQNEAQLDKSGLPSDRFFAERPEGSVSTLKIQRTQQEDSAVYLCASSPLILTSGGRGELFFGEGSRLTVL.

The chain combines TRBV18 with TRBJ2-7; 7 bases fit TRBD2. After removal of 2 bases from V and 5 bases from J, the junction contained 3 bases not matched to a gene. The CDR3 has 13 amino acids. Germline CDR1 and CDR2: KGHSH and LQKENI. The chain's CDR3 is CASSPAGLDEQYF. The DNA of the CDR3 is TGTGCCAGCTCACCAGCAGGACTAGACGAGCAGTACTTC.

The chain combines TRBV29-1 with TRBJ2-6; D gene uncertain. Looked up from germline, CDR1 is SQVTM and CDR2 is ANQGSEA. This CDR3 has 16 residues. With 5 bases removed from V and 0 bases from J, the gap between germline ends came to 14 bases. CDR3 in DNA: TGCAGCGTTCTTAACAACGAACACTCTGGGGCCAACGTCCTGACTTTC. Its protein product is CSVLNNEHSGANVLTF.

Here the CDR3 DNA reads TGCGGGGCGGACAGGGGGAACACTGAAGCTTTCTTT. Translation: CGADRGNTEAFF. The chain combines TRBV29-1 with TRBJ1-1; 9 nucleotides line up with TRBD1. The CDR3 spans 12 residues. Germline V CDR1 and CDR2: SQVTM, ANQGSEA. Combining the CDR3 with reference TRBV29-1 and TRBJ1-1 gives the whole variable domain SAVISQKPSRDICQRGTSLTIQCQVDSQVTMMFWYRQQPGQSLTLIATANQGSEATYESGFVIDKFPISRPNLTFSTLTVSNMSPEDSSIYLCGADRGNTEAFFGQGTRLTVV.

This chain links TRBV27 with TRBJ2-7; a possible D gene is TRBD2 (7 bases). Germline CDR1 MNHEY, CDR2 SMNVEV (reference sequence). V was cut by 0 bases and J by 2 bases, with 17 bases left in between. CDR3 size: 17 residues. The CDR3 is CASSLSGGGPPTYEQYF. Written as DNA, the CDR3 is TGTGCCAGCAGTTTATCGGGAGGGGGGCCACCGACCTACGAGCAGTACTTC.